This T cell receptor (beta chain) stems from a study of blood T cell repertoires in COVID-19. The data were produced by immunoSEQ multiplex PCR, yet TCRdb's version contains in-frame clones alone and is incomplete. This table holds approximately 270,000 clones, about 89% found once. The CDR3 runs 16 residues. Losses at the gene ends were 5 bases for V and 0 bases for J; bases not matched to a gene: 7. Germline V CDR1 and CDR2: SEHNR, FQNEAQ (reference sequence). This receptor was identified in a man under 40 with acute or convalescent COVID-19. Sequencing was done on a sample of peripheral blood. This chain uses TRBV7-9 with TRBJ2-3; 8 nucleotides match TRBD2. In DNA form, the CDR3 reads TGTGCCAGCAGCCCCCCTAGCGGGTTCAGCACAGATACGCAGTATTTT. This translates into CASSPPSGFSTDTQYF.